These 13 T cell receptor beta chains came from one sample sequenced in a study of blood T cell repertoires in COVID-19 (dated by TCRdb to between 2020 and 2021). Receptor amplification or capture employed the immunoSEQ multiplex PCR assay. The table comes from immuneACCESS by way of TCRdb, which keeps in-frame sequences with V and J called. Part of the clones is missing from these tables; in studies checked, under half for an unresolved V gene and the rest for unknown reasons. Across this sample there are under 40,000 clones, with 78% seen only once. The ten biggest clones cover 7.4% of the sample. The specimen sequenced was peripheral blood. The receptors originated from a woman aged 55-69 years with acute or convalescent COVID-19.

V is TRBV5-1 and J is TRBJ2-5, with 9 bases fitting TRBD1. The V and J ends lost 0 bases and 2 bases, in that order; junction bases with no gene match: 8. Germline lookup yields CDR1 SGHRS and CDR2 YFSETQ. The CDR3 loop spans 17 amino acids. CDR3 DNA: TGCGCCAGCAGCTTGGCTGGAACCGGGACAGGGCAAGAGACCCAGTACTTC. The encoded protein is CASSLAGTGTGQETQYF. The whole variable domain, remainder taken from reference TRBV5-1 and TRBJ2-5, is KAGVTQTPRYLIKTRGQQVTLSCSPISGHRSVSWYQQTPGQGLQFLFEYFSETQRNKGNFPGRFSGRQFSNSRSEMNVSTLELGDSALYLCASSLAGTGTGQETQYFGPGTRLLVL.

The chain employs TRBV5-5 and TRBJ2-3; maybe TRBD1 (5 bases). With 2 bases removed from V and 4 bases from J, the gap between germline ends came to 11 bases. The CDR3 spans 14 residues. CDR1 is SGHKS, CDR2 YYEKEE, per germline (reference sequence). CDR3: CASSLTTGPDTQYF. The CDR3 coding sequence is TGTGCCAGCAGCTTAACCACAGGACCAGATACGCAGTATTTT.

The table lists this clone with a count of one. The chain is built from TRBV19 and TRBJ1-2, with D perhaps TRBD1 (5 bases). Between the trimmed V and J ends, which lost 2 bases and 5 bases, there was a span of 15 bases. The CDR3 contains 15 residues. Germline V gene sequence: CDR1 LNHDA, CDR2 SQIVND (reference sequence). The CDR3 reads CASSIPGRDPYGYTF. In nucleotides, the CDR3 is TGTGCCAGTAGTATACCCGGGAGGGACCCTTATGGCTACACCTTC.

The chain uses TRBV2 and TRBJ1-4, with D perhaps TRBD1 (5 bases). CDR3 length equals 14 residues. V lost 6 bases and J lost 6, with 14 bases in between. Germline CDR1 reads SNHLY; CDR2 reads FYNNEI. The CDR3 protein is CASRVWGAHEKLFF. The DNA of the CDR3 is TGTGCCAGCAGGGTATGGGGCGCCCATGAAAAACTGTTTTTT.

Concerning this clone itself: Other nucleotide sequences from this sample produce the same CDR3. This rearrangement joins TRBV5-1 to TRBJ2-3; 7 positions agree with TRBD2. The CDR3 is 17 residues long. The V segment lost 0 bases and the J segment 0 bases; nucleotides outside the gene matches: 7. Per the germline V gene, CDR1 is SGHRS and CDR2 is YFSETQ. The CDR3 DNA sequence: TGCGCCAGCAGCTTGGATCCTAGCGGTTCTAGCACAGATACGCAGTATTTT. Its protein product is CASSLDPSGSSTDTQYF.

The CDR3 loop is CAWSLQGNQPQHF. The CDR3 DNA reads TGTGCCTGGAGCTTACAGGGGAATCAGCCCCAGCATTTT. The chain joins TRBV30 to TRBJ1-5, with 7 bases that match TRBD1. The CDR3 contains 13 residues. CDR1 and CDR2 (germline): GTSNPN, SVGIG (reference sequence). The junction had 3 bases not matched to a gene; V was cut back by 3 bases and J by 4 bases.

The V call is TRBV11-2, the J call TRBJ2-2; a weak D match, TRBD2 (5 bases). CDR1 is SGHAT and CDR2 is FQNNGV in the germline V gene. V shed 5 bases and J shed 8 bases, with 24 bases lying between them. The CDR3 runs to 17 residues. CDR3 sequence reads: CASSPIFGVGVIGELFF. The CDR3 nucleotides read TGTGCCAGCAGCCCGATATTCGGGGTTGGAGTGATAGGGGAGCTGTTTTTT.

This chain uses TRBV18 with TRBJ1-1; 7 nucleotides line up with TRBD1. This CDR3 has 13 amino acids. Unmatched junction bases numbered 5, after V lost 5 bases and J lost 5 bases. The germline V gene has CDR1 KGHSH and CDR2 LQKENI. The DNA of the CDR3 is TGTGCCAGCTCATCAACAGGGGATACTGAAGCTTTCTTT. As protein: CASSSTGDTEAFF. The entire variable domain, with the rest obtained from reference TRBV18 and TRBJ1-1, is as follows: NAGVMQNPRHLVRRRGQEARLRCSPMKGHSHVYWYRQLPEEGLKFMVYLQKENIIDESGMPKERFSAEFPKEGPSILRIQQVVRGDSAAYFCASSSTGDTEAFFGQGTRLTVV.

The chain employs TRBV5-4 and TRBJ1-4, with TRBD1 matching 10 bases. Germline loops: CDR1 SGHNT, CDR2 YYREEE (reference sequence). V lost 4 bases and J lost 7; bases outside the gene matches: 7. There are 15 residues in the CDR3. As DNA, the CDR3 is TGTGCCAGCAGCAGAACCGGGACAGGGGTTGAAAAACTGTTTTTT. Amino acids: CASSRTGTGVEKLFF. Full variable domain (missing parts from reference TRBV5-4 and TRBJ1-4): ETGVTQSPTHLIKTRGQQVTLRCSSQSGHNTVSWYQQALGQGPQFIFQYYREEENGRGNFPPRFSGLQFPNYSSELNVNALELDDSALYLCASSRTGTGVEKLFFGSGTQLSVL.

The chain joins TRBV9 to TRBJ1-3; 9 nucleotides match TRBD1. With V trimmed by 5 bases and J by 4 bases, 10 bases remained unmatched. This CDR3 region has 16 residues. In germline, CDR1 is SGDLS, CDR2 YYNGEE. This chain's CDR3 is CASSLIQGATGNTIYF. Here the CDR3 DNA reads TGTGCCAGCAGTCTAATACAGGGGGCGACGGGAAACACCATATATTTT.

The V and J genes are TRBV6-5 and TRBJ1-1; 8 bases agree with TRBD1. The CDR3 runs to 14 residues. Germline-derived CDR1 and CDR2 are MNHEY and SVGAGI. V was clipped by 6 bases and J by 3 bases; unmatched bases: 6. The chain's CDR3 is CASSLGQGDTEAFF. As DNA, the CDR3 is TGTGCCAGCAGCCTAGGACAGGGTGACACTGAAGCTTTCTTT.

The gene calls are TRBV28 and TRBJ2-7; 8 bases match TRBD1. Germline V gene data show CDR1 as MDHEN and CDR2 as SYDVKM. The V segment lost 3 bases and the J segment 5 bases; nucleotides outside the gene matches: 6. The CDR3 is made up of 14 amino acids. The chain's CDR3 is CASSLGQAKDEQYF. DNA for the CDR3: TGTGCCAGCAGTTTGGGACAGGCGAAGGACGAGCAGTACTTC.

This CDR3 reads CASTPRGNTEAFF. DNA of the CDR3: TGTGCCAGCACCCCTCGGGGGAACACTGAAGCTTTCTTT. The gene calls are TRBV6-5 and TRBJ1-1, with no clear D. The V end lost 7 bases, the J end lost 1 base, and 10 bases lay between the germline ends. Germline CDR1 is MNHEY and CDR2 is SVGAGI. CDR3 length: 13 residues.